This T cell receptor beta chain was recovered during a study of blood T cells in healthy people across ages. Alongside a J-beta primer mix, a sample-barcoded 5' primer served in a second PCR lasting about 7 to 11 cycles. TCRdb reprocessed the 5' RACE reads with MiXCR, giving one entry per CDR3 protein. The table lists 720,000 or so distinct CDR3 sequences, around 41% of them singletons, with 25% to 35% in the top ten. This clonotype was observed a few times. This clonotype was obtained from a man older than 75 in good health. Sequencing was performed on blood.

The CDR3 DNA follows: TGTGCCAGCAGTTACCAGGTGTTCTCCAATGAGCAGTACTTC. Translated, it gives CASSYQVFSNEQYF. The chain combines TRBV6-2 or TRBV6-3 with TRBJ2-5; D call uncertain. CDR3 length equals 14 residues. Germline V gene lookup returns CDR1 MNHEY and CDR2 SVGEGT. The V end was cut by 2 bases, the J end by 11 bases, with 18 bases between.